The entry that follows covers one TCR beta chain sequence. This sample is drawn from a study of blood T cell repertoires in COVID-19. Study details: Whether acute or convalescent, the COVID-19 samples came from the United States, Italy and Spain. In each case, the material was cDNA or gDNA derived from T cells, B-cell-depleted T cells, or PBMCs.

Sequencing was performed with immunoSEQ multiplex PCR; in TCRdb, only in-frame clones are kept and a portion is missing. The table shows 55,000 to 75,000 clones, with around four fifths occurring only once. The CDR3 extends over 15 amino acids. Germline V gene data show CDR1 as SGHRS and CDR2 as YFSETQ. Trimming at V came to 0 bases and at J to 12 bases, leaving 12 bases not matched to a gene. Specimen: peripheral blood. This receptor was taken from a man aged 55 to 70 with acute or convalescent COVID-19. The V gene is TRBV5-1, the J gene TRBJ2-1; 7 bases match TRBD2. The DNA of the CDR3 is TGCGCCAGCAGCTTGGAAGGGGCTAGCGGCCTAGGGCAGTTCTTC. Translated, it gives CASSLEGASGLGQFF.